This T cell receptor beta chain was profiled in a study of cytomegalovirus exposure and HLA in healthy donors. Study-level points and caveats: Upon later analysis, TCR association rates were observed to vary by HLA locus, being highest for DRB1 and lowest for HLA-C. It was only CMV serostatus that was available as immune exposure information. Earlier analysis yielded a pattern in which most TCR beta V segments were productive about 87% or about 30% of the time. TCR beta chain V- and J-gene trimming was linked, in a later analysis, to a missense variant in DCLRE1C.

PCR was performed using 60 Vbeta and 13 Jbeta primers. Assay: immunoSEQ multiplex PCR; the TCRdb copy retains only in-frame clones and omits some. Among more than 65,000 clones listed, 60% to 85% were seen once. This CDR3 contains 14 residues. The germline CDR1 and CDR2 sequences are SGHDN and FVKESK. Trimming took 0 bases from V and 7 from J, leaving 9 bases between them. A word on this clone: Its antigen remains unidentified.

This receptor was taken from a woman in her thirties or forties in good health and CMV-seropositive. The rearrangement links TRBV14 to TRBJ1-4; D perhaps matches TRBD1 (5 bases). The sample was PBMCs. CDR3 DNA sequence: TGTGCCAGCAGCCAAGAAAAGGGGTCTGAAAAACTGTTTTTT. This gives the protein CASSQEKGSEKLFF.